This TCR beta chain was captured in a study of cytomegalovirus exposure and HLA in healthy donors. Study conclusions and caveats: The authors judged a highly shared variant cluster likely a sequencing artifact.

The germline V gene encodes CDR1 SGHRS and CDR2 YFSETQ. J was trimmed by 5 bases and V by 7 bases; bases with no gene match: 11. This CDR3 has 14 amino acids. PCR used 60 Vbeta primers and 13 Jbeta primers. Sequencing was performed with immunoSEQ multiplex PCR; in TCRdb, only in-frame clones are kept and a portion is missing. The sample lists under 150,000 clones, 80% to 85% occurring once. Turning to this clone: Antigen specificity is unknown.

The TCR was taken from a human donor in good health. The sequenced material came from PBMCs. The chain carries TRBV5-1 and TRBJ2-5; 7 bases fit TRBD1. CDR3: CASLQGLDAETQYF. In nucleotides, the CDR3 is TGCGCCAGCCTACAGGGGTTAGATGCGGAGACCCAGTACTTC.